The rows below give T cell receptor beta chains drawn from one sample of a study of blood T cell repertoires in COVID-19. Using immunoSEQ multiplex PCR, the repertoire was profiled, and TCRdb retains in-frame clones only, with some absent. The data contain a few hundred thousand clones, less than 90% of them singletons. Sequenced input: PBMCs or T cells enriched from blood (not recorded which). These receptors all stem from a woman in her forties or fifties who had recovered from COVID-19. Each CDR3 is given with its conserved first and last residue. A D gene is named only where the DNA matches it firmly. Not all rows give a size; the values are once, few, many and, for expanded clones, a class.

d_gene	j_gene	v_gene	abundance	CDR3nt	CDR3aa
.	TRBJ2-7	TRBV15	once	TGTGCCACCAGCAGAGATTATTCCGGACAGACCTACGAGCAGTACTTC	CATSRDYSGQTYEQYF
.	TRBJ2-1	TRBV25-1	.	TGTGCCAGCAGCTCCATAACAGACCCCAGCTCCTACAATGAGCAGTTCTTC	CASSSITDPSSYNEQFF
TRBD1	TRBJ1-2	TRBV12-3/TRBV12-4	.	TGTGCCAGCAGCCCGGACAGGGCGTATGGCTACACCTTC	CASSPDRAYGYTF
TRBD1	TRBJ2-1	TRBV7-2	once	TGTGCCAGCAGCCCAAGGGGGCACAATGAGCAGTTCTTC	CASSPRGHNEQFF
TRBD2	TRBJ2-3	TRBV7-6	.	TGTGCCAGCAGTTTTTTGAGCCGGGAGGAGCATTTT	CASSFLSREEHF
.	TRBJ2-3	TRBV28	.	TGTGCCAGCAGGAATCCGATCCGGACAGTAACCTTACCAGATACGCAGTATTTT	CASRNPIRTVTLPDTQYF
TRBD1	TRBJ2-7	TRBV6-5	.	TGTGCCAGCAGTTACGGGACAGGGCGATACGAGCAGTACTTC	CASSYGTGRYEQYF
.	TRBJ1-4	TRBV7-9	.	TGTGCCAGCAGCCATTACAGGATGGGGACAACTAATGAAAAACTGTTTTTT	CASSHYRMGTTNEKLFF
TRBD1	TRBJ2-7	TRBV15	.	TGTGCCACCAGCACAACCCCGCTGACAGGGATTTCCTACGAGCAGTACTTC	CATSTTPLTGISYEQYF
.	TRBJ2-7	TRBV19	.	TGTGCCAGTAGTAATGGGCGGGCCCTCTCCTACGAGCAGTACTTC	CASSNGRALSYEQYF
.	TRBJ1-6	TRBV7-7	.	TGTGCTAGCAGCTCGAACAGGGATTCACCCCTCCACTTT	CASSSNRDSPLHF